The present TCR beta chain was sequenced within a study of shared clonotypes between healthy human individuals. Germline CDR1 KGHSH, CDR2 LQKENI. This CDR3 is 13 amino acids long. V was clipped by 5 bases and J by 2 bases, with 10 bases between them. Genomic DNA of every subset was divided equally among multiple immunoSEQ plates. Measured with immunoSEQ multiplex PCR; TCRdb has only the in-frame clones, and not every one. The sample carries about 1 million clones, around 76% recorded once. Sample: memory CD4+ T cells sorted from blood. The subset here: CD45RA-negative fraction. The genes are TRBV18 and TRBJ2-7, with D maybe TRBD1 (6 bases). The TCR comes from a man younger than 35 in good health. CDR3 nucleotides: TGTGCCAGCTCATCCCGGGACACCTACGAGCAGTACTTC. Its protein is CASSSRDTYEQYF.